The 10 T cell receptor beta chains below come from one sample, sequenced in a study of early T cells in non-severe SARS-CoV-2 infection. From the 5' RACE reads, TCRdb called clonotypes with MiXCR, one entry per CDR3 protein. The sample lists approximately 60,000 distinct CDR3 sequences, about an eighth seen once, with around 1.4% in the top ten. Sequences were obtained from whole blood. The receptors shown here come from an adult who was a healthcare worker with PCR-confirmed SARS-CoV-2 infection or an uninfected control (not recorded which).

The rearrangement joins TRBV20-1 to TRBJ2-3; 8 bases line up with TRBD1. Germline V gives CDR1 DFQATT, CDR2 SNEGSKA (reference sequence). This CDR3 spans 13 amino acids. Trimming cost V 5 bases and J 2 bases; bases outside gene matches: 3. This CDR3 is CSAWGQATDTQYF. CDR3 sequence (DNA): TGCAGTGCTTGGGGACAGGCCACAGATACGCAGTATTTT.

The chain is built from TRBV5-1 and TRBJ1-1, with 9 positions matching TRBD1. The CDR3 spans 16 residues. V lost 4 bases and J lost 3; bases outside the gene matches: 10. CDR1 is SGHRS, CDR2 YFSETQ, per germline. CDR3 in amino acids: CASSPAAGQGYTEAFF. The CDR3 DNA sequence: TGCGCCAGCAGCCCAGCCGCTGGACAGGGGTACACTGAAGCTTTCTTT. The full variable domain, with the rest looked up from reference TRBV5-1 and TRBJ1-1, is KAGVTQTPRYLIKTRGQQVTLSCSPISGHRSVSWYQQTPGQGLQFLFEYFSETQRNKGNFPGRFSGRQFSNSRSEMNVSTLELGDSALYLCASSPAAGQGYTEAFFGQGTRLTVV.

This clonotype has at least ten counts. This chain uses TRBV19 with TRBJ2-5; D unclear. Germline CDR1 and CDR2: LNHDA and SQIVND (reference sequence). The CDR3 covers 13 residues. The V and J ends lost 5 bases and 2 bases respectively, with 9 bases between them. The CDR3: CASSGVTQETQYF. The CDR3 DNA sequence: TGTGCCAGTAGTGGGGTGACACAAGAGACCCAGTACTTC.

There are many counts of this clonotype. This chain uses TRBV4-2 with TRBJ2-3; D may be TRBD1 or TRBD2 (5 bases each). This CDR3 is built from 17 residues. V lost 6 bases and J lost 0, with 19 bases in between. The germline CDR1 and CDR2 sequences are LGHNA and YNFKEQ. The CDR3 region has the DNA TGTGCCAGCAGTATATCCGGTGGGGGAACTAGCACAGATACGCAGTATTTT. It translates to CASSISGGGTSTDTQYF.

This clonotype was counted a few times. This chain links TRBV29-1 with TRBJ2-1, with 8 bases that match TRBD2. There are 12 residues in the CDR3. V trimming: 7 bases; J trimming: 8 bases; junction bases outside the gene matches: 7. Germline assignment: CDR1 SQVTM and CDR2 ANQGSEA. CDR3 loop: CSGTGTSYEQFF. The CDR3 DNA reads TGCAGCGGAACCGGGACTAGTTATGAGCAGTTCTTC.

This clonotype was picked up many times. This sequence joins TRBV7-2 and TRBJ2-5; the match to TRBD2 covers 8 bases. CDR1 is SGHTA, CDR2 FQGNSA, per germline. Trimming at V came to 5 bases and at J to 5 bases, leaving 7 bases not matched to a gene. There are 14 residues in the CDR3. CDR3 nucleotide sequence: TGTGCCAGCAGCCCGATGACGGGAGGGGAGACCCAGTACTTC. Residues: CASSPMTGGETQYF.

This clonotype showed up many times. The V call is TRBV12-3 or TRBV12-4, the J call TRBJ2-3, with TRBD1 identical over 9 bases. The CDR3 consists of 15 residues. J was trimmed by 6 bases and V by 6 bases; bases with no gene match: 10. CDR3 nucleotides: TGTGCCAGCAGCTCCGGGACAGGGTTTTTTGATACGCAGTATTTT. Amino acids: CASSSGTGFFDTQYF.

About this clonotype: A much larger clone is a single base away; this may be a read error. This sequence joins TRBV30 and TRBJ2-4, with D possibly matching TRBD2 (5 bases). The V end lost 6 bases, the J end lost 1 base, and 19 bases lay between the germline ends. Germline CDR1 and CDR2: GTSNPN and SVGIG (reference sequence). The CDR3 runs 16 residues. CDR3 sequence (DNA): TGTGCCTGCCATCCCGGCACGGGCGGGGCCAAAAACATTCAGTACTTC. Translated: CACHPGTGGAKNIQYF.

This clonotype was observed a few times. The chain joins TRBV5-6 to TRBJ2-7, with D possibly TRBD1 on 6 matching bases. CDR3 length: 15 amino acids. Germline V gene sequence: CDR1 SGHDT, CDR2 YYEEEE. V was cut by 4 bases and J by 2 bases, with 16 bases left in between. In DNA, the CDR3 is TGTGCCAGCAGCATCGACAGGCAGCTGACCTACGAGCAGTACTTC. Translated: CASSIDRQLTYEQYF.

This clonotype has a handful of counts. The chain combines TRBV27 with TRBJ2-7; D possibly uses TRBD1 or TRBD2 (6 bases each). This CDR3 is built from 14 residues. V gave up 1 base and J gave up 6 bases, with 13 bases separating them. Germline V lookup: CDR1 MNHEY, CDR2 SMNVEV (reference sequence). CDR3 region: CASSLLPGGGEQYF. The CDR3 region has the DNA TGTGCCAGCAGTTTATTACCCGGAGGGGGCGAGCAGTACTTC.